This TCR beta chain stems from a study of blood T cell repertoires in COVID-19. The assay was immunoSEQ multiplex PCR, and TCRdb's table has in-frame clones only and misses some. The table shows some 230,000 clones, with 80% to 90% occurring only once. Germline V CDR1 and CDR2: MDHEN, SYDVKM. The CDR3 has 20 residues. The J segment lost 6 bases and the V segment lost 8 bases, leaving 23 bases of the junction unmatched. The V call is TRBV28, the J call TRBJ2-7; 15 nucleotides line up with TRBD2. This TCR derives from a man in his fifties who had recovered from COVID-19. The sequenced sample consisted of peripheral blood. The CDR3 reads CASGPRRDRGTSGRRGEQYF. CDR3 DNA: TGTGCCAGCGGGCCCCGGAGGGACAGGGGGACTAGCGGGAGGAGGGGCGAGCAGTACTTC.